These T cell receptor beta chains were read from a single sample in a study of cytotoxic CD8 clonotypes in ibrutinib-treated CLL. This table comes from immunoSEQ multiplex PCR, and its TCRdb copy is limited to in-frame clones, with some not included. The data contain roughly 24,000 clones, around 84% of them singletons. Sequencing used PBMCs, obtained before ibrutinib treatment. Every receptor here comes from a human donor with chronic lymphocytic leukemia. Both conserved end residues are part of each CDR3. D genes are given only for firm matches. Rows may omit the clone size; those that give it use once, few, many or a size class.

v_gene,d_gene,abundance,j_gene,CDR3nt,CDR3aa
TRBV10-2,TRBD2,.,TRBJ2-3,TGCGCCAGCAGTGAACCCGGGACTAGGGTTTCAGATACGCAGTATTTT,CASSEPGTRVSDTQYF
TRBV6-4,.,.,TRBJ2-1,TGTGCCAGCAGTAGCGGCAATGAGCAGTTCTTC,CASSSGNEQFF
TRBV11-2,TRBD2,few,TRBJ2-2,TGTGCCAGCAGCTCCTTGCGCGGGGGGCGGGGCACCGGGGAGCTGTTTTTT,CASSSLRGGRGTGELFF
TRBV14,.,.,TRBJ2-1,TGTGCCAGCAGCCTCCCGACTTACAATGAGCAGTTCTTC,CASSLPTYNEQFF
TRBV6-5,.,.,TRBJ1-1,TGTGCCAGCAGGGAATCCGGAGACACTGAAGCTTTCTTT,CASRESGDTEAFF
TRBV9,.,once,TRBJ2-3,TGTGCCAGCAGCGCCCAGGGGCGGAGCACAGATACGCAGTATTTT,CASSAQGRSTDTQYF
TRBV28,.,few,TRBJ2-1,TGTGCCAGCAGTTTAGAGTCATACAATGAGCAGTTCTTC,CASSLESYNEQFF
TRBV18,.,.,TRBJ2-1,TGTGCCAGCTCACCTCAGGGAATGAATGAGCAGTTCTTC,CASSPQGMNEQFF
TRBV4-3,.,.,TRBJ2-3,TGCGCCAGCAGCCAAGATGGAACGGGAGTGAGAGATACGCAGTATTTT,CASSQDGTGVRDTQYF
TRBV10-1,TRBD2,.,TRBJ2-4,TGCGCCAGCAGTGAGTCCGGACTAGACGACATTCAGTACTTC,CASSESGLDDIQYF
TRBV5-4,.,.,TRBJ2-2,TGTGCCAGCAGCTTGGAAGGCGGGGAGCTGTTTTTT,CASSLEGGELFF
TRBV19,.,.,TRBJ1-5,TGTGCCAGTAGTATCCAGGGGCGCTATCAGCCCCAGCATTTT,CASSIQGRYQPQHF
TRBV5-1,.,once,TRBJ1-3,TGCGCCAGCAGCTTGGGTTCACAGTCTGGAAACACCATATATTTT,CASSLGSQSGNTIYF
TRBV4-3,TRBD2,.,TRBJ2-7,TGCGCCAGCAGCCAAGGTCGGACTAGCGGGAGGGCCGGCGAGCAGTACTTC,CASSQGRTSGRAGEQYF
TRBV18,.,.,TRBJ1-2,TGTGCCAGCTCACCGGAGCAGGGACCCGGTAGCTATGGCTACACCTTC,CASSPEQGPGSYGYTF
TRBV28,TRBD1,.,TRBJ2-2,TGTGCCAGCAGTCGGACAGGCCTGGGTTACACCGGGGAGCTGTTTTTT,CASSRTGLGYTGELFF
TRBV27,.,once,TRBJ1-1,TGTGCCAGCAGTTTTTTGCGACAGCAGAACACTGAAGCTTTCTTT,CASSFLRQQNTEAFF
TRBV5-5,TRBD1,.,TRBJ1-4,TGTGCCAGCAGCCCACAGACAGGGAGAAATGAAAAACTGTTTTTT,CASSPQTGRNEKLFF
TRBV2,.,.,TRBJ1-4,TGTGCCAGCAGGGCAGGGGCTCACGAAAAACTGTTTTTT,CASRAGAHEKLFF
TRBV11-2,.,.,TRBJ2-7,TGTGCCAGCAGCAGAAACAGGGGAGGGACCGAGCAGTACTTC,CASSRNRGGTEQYF
TRBV5-5,TRBD2,once,TRBJ2-7,TGTGCCAGCAGCCCAGCCCCCCCTAGCGGCAGCTCCTACGAGCAGTACTTC,CASSPAPPSGSSYEQYF
TRBV29-1,.,.,TRBJ1-2,TGCAGCGTTGATGGCCGGGGGTTGGGCTATGGCTACACCTTC,CSVDGRGLGYGYTF
TRBV7-2,.,.,TRBJ2-7,TGTGCCAGCAGCTTAGGGTCGGTCATCTCCTACGAGCAGTACTTC,CASSLGSVISYEQYF
TRBV6-6,.,few,TRBJ2-3,TGTGCCAGCAGTTACGGGACTCTAGGGGAAGATACGCAGTATTTT,CASSYGTLGEDTQYF
TRBV6-1,TRBD2,.,TRBJ2-7,TGTGCAGCGGGACTAGTCTACGAGCAGTACTTC,CAAGLVYEQYF
TRBV6-1,TRBD1,few,TRBJ1-5,TGTGCCAGCAACAGCAGACAGGGAGATCAGCCCCAGCATTTT,CASNSRQGDQPQHF
TRBV6-6,.,.,TRBJ2-3,TGTGCCAGCAGCATAACAGATACGCAGTATTTT,CASSITDTQYF
TRBV15,.,few,TRBJ1-5,TGTGCCACCAGCAGAGATAGCGGGCCCCAGCATTTT,CATSRDSGPQHF
TRBV28,TRBD2,.,TRBJ2-1,TGTGCCAGCAGTTTAACTCCGGGACTAGCGGGAGTGCGGGGGGGGTTCTTC,CASSLTPGLAGVRGGFF
TRBV11-2,TRBD1,once,TRBJ1-1,TGTGCCAGCAGCTTAGTGGGTAGGCGACAGGGCGGGACTGAAGCTTTCTTT,CASSLVGRRQGGTEAFF
TRBV30,.,.,TRBJ2-3,TGTGCCTGGATCCCACCCCGGGGGAGGAGAGATACGCAGTATTTT,CAWIPPRGRRDTQYF
TRBV4-3,TRBD2,few,TRBJ2-1,TGCGCCAGCAGCCCTGGACTAGCGGGAGAAGGGAATGAGCAGTTCTTC,CASSPGLAGEGNEQFF
TRBV9,TRBD2,.,TRBJ2-1,TGTGCCAGCAGCGTAGTAGGGACTAATTACAATGAGCAGTTCTTC,CASSVVGTNYNEQFF
TRBV29-1,TRBD2,.,TRBJ2-2,TGCAGCGTGGACCCCGGGGGGGCGAACACCGGGGAGCTGTTTTTT,CSVDPGGANTGELFF
TRBV28,TRBD2,.,TRBJ2-1,TGTGCCAGCAGTTTAAGGACTAGCGGGAGACGCTTCTACAATGAGCAGTTCTTC,CASSLRTSGRRFYNEQFF
TRBV12-5,TRBD1,.,TRBJ1-1,TGTGCTAGTGGTTCGGACAGGGACACTGAAGCTTTCTTT,CASGSDRDTEAFF
TRBV28,.,.,TRBJ1-1,TGTGCCAGCCTAGGGTTGGGGGCGCAGGGAACTGAAGCTTTCTTT,CASLGLGAQGTEAFF
TRBV7-2,.,.,TRBJ2-3,TGTGCCAGCAGCCTAGGAGCGCTCACAGATACGCAGTATTTT,CASSLGALTDTQYF
TRBV6-1,TRBD2,.,TRBJ2-7,TGTGCCACCACCCTTAGCGGGAACTCCTACGAGCAGTACTTC,CATTLSGNSYEQYF
TRBV12-2,.,.,TRBJ2-5,TGTGCAAGTCGCTTAGAGGCGGGAGGTGAGACCCAGTACTTC,CASRLEAGGETQYF
TRBV28,.,.,TRBJ1-2,TGTGCCAGCACCGGGGTGGTGACCGGGGGAGGCTACACCTTC,CASTGVVTGGGYTF